The 10 T cell receptor beta chains presented below share a single source sample, sequenced in a study. TCRdb used MiXCR to reprocess the RT-PCR reads, holding one entry per CDR3 protein. The sample records fewer than 800,000 distinct CDR3 sequences, 12% to 15% being singletons. The specimen sequenced was memory CD4+ T cells from blood. These TCRs come from a female donor in good health, serving as a healthy control.

Ten or more counts support this clonotype. J is TRBJ2-1 and V is TRBV10-3; the D gene is possibly TRBD2 (5 bases). Between the trimmed V and J ends, which lost 2 bases and 7 bases, there was a span of 6 bases. The CDR3 runs to 12 residues. CDR1 is ENHRY and CDR2 is SYGVKD in the germline V gene. The DNA of the CDR3 is TGTGCCATCAGTGAGAGGGAGAATGAGCAGTTCTTC. Translated, it gives CAISERENEQFF.

This clonotype has just a few counts. The rearrangement links TRBV20-1 to TRBJ2-1; TRBD2 matches at 13 bases. V gave up 0 bases and J gave up 4 bases; unmatched junction bases: 0. The germline gives CDR1 DFQATT, CDR2 SNEGSKA (reference sequence). This CDR3 comprises 15 residues. The CDR3 here is CSARELAGGYNEQFF. In DNA form, the CDR3 reads TGCAGTGCTAGAGAACTAGCGGGGGGGTACAATGAGCAGTTCTTC.

The chain uses TRBV9 and TRBJ2-3, with 10 bases aligning to TRBD1. V was pared by 3 bases and J by 2 bases, with 3 bases of the junction left unmatched. This CDR3 region has 15 residues. Germline V CDR1 and CDR2: SGDLS, YYNGEE. DNA for the CDR3: TGTGCCAGCAGCGCGACAGGGGGCTACACAGATACGCAGTATTTT. This translates into CASSATGGYTDTQYF. The variable domain in full, with the rest retrieved from reference TRBV9 and TRBJ2-3, is DSGVTQTPKHLITATGQRVTLRCSPRSGDLSVYWYQQSLDQGLQFLIQYYNGEERAKGNILERFSAQQFPDLHSELNLSSLELGDSALYFCASSATGGYTDTQYFGPGTRLTVL.

The chain is built from TRBV20-1 and TRBJ2-5; TRBD1 matches at 7 bases. V lost 0 bases and J lost 4; bases outside the gene matches: 8. Germline lookup yields CDR1 DFQATT and CDR2 SNEGSKA (reference sequence). This CDR3 is 15 amino acids long. This CDR3 reads CSARDTGDAGETQYF. CDR3 DNA sequence: TGCAGTGCTAGAGACACAGGGGACGCCGGAGAGACCCAGTACTTC.

This clonotype was counted at least ten times. The chain recombines TRBV6-2 or TRBV6-3 with TRBJ2-7; 9 bases are a match to TRBD2. Trimming cost V 1 base and J 6 bases; bases outside gene matches: 7. CDR3 size: 15 residues. The germline V gene has CDR1 MNHEY and CDR2 SVGEGT. The CDR3 here is CASSYLLAGLSEQYF. CDR3 in DNA: TGTGCCAGCAGTTACTTACTAGCGGGCCTCAGCGAGCAGTACTTC.

The chain employs TRBV10-3 and TRBJ2-3, with D perhaps matching TRBD1 or TRBD2 (5 bases each). Germline V CDR1 and CDR2: ENHRY, SYGVKD. CDR3 length: 14 residues. V was trimmed by 7 bases and J by 0 bases, leaving 11 bases between them. The CDR3 region has the DNA TGTGCCATCACGGCAGGGAGAAGCACAGATACGCAGTATTTT. This encodes CAITAGRSTDTQYF.

This clonotype was observed many times. This sequence joins TRBV5-1 and TRBJ2-1; TRBD1 agrees at 9 bases. The CDR3 has 16 amino acids. V shed 4 bases and J 6 bases; nucleotides not matched to a gene: 11. CDR1 is SGHRS, CDR2 YFSETQ, per germline. The CDR3 region has the DNA TGCGCCAGCAGCGAGACAGGGGGATTCGGTCTCAATGAGCAGTTCTTC. It codes for CASSETGGFGLNEQFF.

This clonotype has only a few counts. This sequence joins TRBV3-1 and TRBJ2-7; D might be TRBD1 (6 bases). This CDR3 has 14 residues. The V gene lost 0 bases and the J gene lost 6 bases, with 12 bases spanning the gap. The germline CDR1 and CDR2 sequences are LGHDT and YNNKEL (reference sequence). CDR3 region: CASSQDRYRVEQYF. Here the CDR3 DNA reads TGTGCCAGCAGCCAAGATAGGTACAGGGTCGAGCAGTACTTC.

The chain links TRBV6-5 to TRBJ1-6; unclear D gene. V lost 0 bases and J lost 5, with 11 bases in between. The CDR3 sequence is 16 residues long. Looked up from germline, CDR1 is MNHEY and CDR2 is SVGAGI. CDR3 sequence (DNA): TGTGCCAGCAGTTACTCGTTCAACAATAATAATTCACCCCTCCACTTT. Amino acids: CASSYSFNNNNSPLHF.

This clonotype was detected only a few times. The V gene is TRBV5-5, the J gene TRBJ2-2; D is undetermined. V shed 6 bases and J shed 7 bases, with 16 bases lying between them. Germline V gene data show CDR1 as SGHKS and CDR2 as YYEKEE (reference sequence). There are 14 residues in the CDR3. The CDR3 coding sequence is TGTGCCAGCACCCCGGCCTCGTACGTCGGGGAGCTGTTTTTT. Protein: CASTPASYVGELFF.